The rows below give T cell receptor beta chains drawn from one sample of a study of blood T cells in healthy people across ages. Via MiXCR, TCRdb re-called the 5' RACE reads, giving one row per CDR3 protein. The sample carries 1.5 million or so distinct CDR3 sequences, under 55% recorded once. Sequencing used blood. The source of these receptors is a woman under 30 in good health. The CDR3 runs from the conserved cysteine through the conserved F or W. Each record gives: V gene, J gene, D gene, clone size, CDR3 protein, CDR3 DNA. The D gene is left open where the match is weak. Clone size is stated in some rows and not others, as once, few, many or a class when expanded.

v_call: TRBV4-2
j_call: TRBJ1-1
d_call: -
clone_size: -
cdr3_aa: CASSQVLSENTEAFF
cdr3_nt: TGTGCCAGCAGCCAAGTTCTTTCGGAGAACACTGAAGCTTTCTTT

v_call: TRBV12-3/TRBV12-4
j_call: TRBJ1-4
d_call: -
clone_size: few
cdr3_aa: CASKISVGANEKLFF
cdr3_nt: TGTGCCAGCAAAATTTCTGTCGGCGCTAATGAAAAACTGTTTTTT

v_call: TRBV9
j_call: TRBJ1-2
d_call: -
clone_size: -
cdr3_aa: CASSVGGQVSNYGYTF
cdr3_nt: TGTGCCAGCAGCGTAGGCGGGCAGGTCTCTAACTATGGCTACACCTTC

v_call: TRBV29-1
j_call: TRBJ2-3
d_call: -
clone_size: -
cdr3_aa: CSVGGVVTDTQYF
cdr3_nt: TGCAGCGTTGGTGGGGTTGTCACAGATACGCAGTATTTT

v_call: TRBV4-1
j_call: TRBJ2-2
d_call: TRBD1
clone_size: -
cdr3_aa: CASRDIGGNTGELFF
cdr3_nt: TGCGCCAGCAGAGATATAGGGGGCAACACCGGGGAGCTGTTTTTT

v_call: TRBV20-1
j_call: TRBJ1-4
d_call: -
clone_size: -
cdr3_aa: CSARDSLQTRPAFF
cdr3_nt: TGCAGTGCTAGAGATTCTTTGCAGACCCGACCCGCGTTTTTT

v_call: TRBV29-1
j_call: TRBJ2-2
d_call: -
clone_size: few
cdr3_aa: CSVDRNTGELFF
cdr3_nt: TGCAGCGTTGACAGAAACACCGGGGAGCTGTTTTTT

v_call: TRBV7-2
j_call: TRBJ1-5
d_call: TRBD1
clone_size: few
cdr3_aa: CASSLTGAHGNQPQHF
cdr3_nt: TGTGCCAGCAGCTTAACAGGGGCGCACGGCAATCAGCCCCAGCATTTT

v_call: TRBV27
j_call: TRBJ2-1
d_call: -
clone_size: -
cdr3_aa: CASSFFGTGKAGGGLGNEQFF
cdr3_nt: TGTGCCAGCAGTTTCTTTGGGACAGGGAAAGCGGGGGGTGGTCTTGGCAATGAGCAGTTCTTC

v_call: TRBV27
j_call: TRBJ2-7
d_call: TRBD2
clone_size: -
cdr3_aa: CASSLSGIRYEQYF
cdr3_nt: TGTGCCAGCAGCCTAAGCGGGATTCGCTACGAGCAGTACTTC

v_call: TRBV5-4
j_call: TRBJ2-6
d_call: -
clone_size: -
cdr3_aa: CASSQRTGANVLTF
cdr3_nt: TGTGCCAGCAGCCAACGAACTGGGGCCAACGTCCTGACTTTC

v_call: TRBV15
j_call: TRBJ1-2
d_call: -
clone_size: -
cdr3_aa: CATSVGPGTIGYTF
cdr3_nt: TGTGCCACCAGCGTCGGACCAGGGACTATAGGCTACACCTTC

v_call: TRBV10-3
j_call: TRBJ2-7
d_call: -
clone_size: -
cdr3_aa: CAISYSSYNEQYF
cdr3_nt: TGTGCCATCAGCTACAGCTCCTACAATGAGCAGTACTTC

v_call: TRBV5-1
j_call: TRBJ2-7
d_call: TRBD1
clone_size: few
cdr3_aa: CASSLTRTGAYEQYF
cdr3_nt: TGCGCCAGCAGCTTGACACGGACAGGGGCCTACGAGCAGTACTTC

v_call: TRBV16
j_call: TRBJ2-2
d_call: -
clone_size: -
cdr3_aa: CASSQLTEGELFF
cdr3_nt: TGTGCCAGCAGCCAATTGACCGAGGGGGAGCTGTTTTTT

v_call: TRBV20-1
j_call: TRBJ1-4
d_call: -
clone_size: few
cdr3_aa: CSATYMNEKLFF
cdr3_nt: TGCAGTGCTACCTACATGAACGAAAAACTGTTTTTT

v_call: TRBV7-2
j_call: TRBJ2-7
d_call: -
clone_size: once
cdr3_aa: CASSLGGSEIYEQYF
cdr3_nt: TGTGCCAGCAGCTTAGGGGGTAGCGAAATCTACGAGCAGTACTTC

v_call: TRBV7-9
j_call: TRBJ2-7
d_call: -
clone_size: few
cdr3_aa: CASSPQPSSYEQYF
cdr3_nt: TGTGCCAGCAGCCCGCAGCCCAGTTCCTACGAGCAGTACTTC

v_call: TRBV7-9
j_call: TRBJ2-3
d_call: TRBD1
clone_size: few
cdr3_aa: CASVPLGSEGGKDTQYF
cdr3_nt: TGTGCCAGCGTTCCGCTGGGCTCGGAAGGGGGCAAGGATACGCAGTATTTT

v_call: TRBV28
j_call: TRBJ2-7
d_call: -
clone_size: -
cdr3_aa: CASSLSGEGGTYEQYF
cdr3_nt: TGTGCCAGCAGTTTATCGGGCGAGGGGGGTACCTACGAGCAGTACTTC

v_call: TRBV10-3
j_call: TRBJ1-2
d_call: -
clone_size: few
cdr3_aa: CAISSAVLNFNYGYTF
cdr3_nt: TGTGCCATCTCATCGGCTGTCCTTAACTTCAACTATGGCTACACCTTC